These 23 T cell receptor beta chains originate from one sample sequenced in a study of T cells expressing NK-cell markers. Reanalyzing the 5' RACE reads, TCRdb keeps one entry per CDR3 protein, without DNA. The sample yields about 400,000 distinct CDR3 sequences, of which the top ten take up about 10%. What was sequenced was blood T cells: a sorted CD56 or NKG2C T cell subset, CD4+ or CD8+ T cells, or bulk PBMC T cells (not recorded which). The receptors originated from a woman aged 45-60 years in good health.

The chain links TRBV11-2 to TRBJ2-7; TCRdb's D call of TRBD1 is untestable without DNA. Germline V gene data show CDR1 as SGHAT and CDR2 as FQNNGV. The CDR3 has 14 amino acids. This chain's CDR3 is CASSLSMGPYEQYF.

The CDR3 sequence is CASSLSWLAGARGTGELFF. V and J are TRBV5-5 and TRBJ2-2; TCRdb lists TRBD2, though no DNA is available to test this call. The germline V gene encodes CDR1 SGHKS and CDR2 YYEKEE (reference sequence). The CDR3 length is 19 residues.

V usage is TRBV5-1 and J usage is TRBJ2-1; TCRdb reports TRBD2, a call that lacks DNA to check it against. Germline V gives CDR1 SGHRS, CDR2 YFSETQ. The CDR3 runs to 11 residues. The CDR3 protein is CASLLTGLAFF.

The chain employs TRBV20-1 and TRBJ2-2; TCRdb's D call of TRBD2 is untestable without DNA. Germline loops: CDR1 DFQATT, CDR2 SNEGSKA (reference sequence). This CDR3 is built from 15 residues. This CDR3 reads CSASRRTVNTGELFF.

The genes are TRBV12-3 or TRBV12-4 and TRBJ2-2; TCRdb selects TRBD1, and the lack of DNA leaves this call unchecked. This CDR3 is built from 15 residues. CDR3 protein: CASSPLTGNTGELFF.

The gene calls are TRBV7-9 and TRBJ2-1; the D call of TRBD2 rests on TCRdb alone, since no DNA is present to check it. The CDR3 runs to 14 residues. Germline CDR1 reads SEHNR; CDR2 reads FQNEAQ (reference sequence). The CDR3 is CASSSGTYYNEQFF.

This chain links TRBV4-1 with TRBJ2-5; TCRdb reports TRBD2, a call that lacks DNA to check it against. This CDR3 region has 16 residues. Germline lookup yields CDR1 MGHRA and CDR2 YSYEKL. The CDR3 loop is CASSQGASDPRETQYF.

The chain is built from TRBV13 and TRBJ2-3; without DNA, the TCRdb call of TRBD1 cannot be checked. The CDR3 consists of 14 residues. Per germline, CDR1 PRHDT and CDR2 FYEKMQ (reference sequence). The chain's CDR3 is CASSQQGIADTQYF.

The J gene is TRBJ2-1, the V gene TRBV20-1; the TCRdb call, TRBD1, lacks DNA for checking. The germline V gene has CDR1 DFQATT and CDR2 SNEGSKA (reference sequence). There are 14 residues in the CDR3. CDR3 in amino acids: CSASRSAAPYEQFF.

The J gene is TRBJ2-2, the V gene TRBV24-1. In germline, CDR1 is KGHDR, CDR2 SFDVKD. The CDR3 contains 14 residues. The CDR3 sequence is CATSDTGSTGELFF.

CDR3 loop: CSVEGWVGSNEQFF. The V gene is TRBV29-1, the J gene TRBJ2-1; TCRdb proposes TRBD2, but this gene call is untestable without DNA. This CDR3 region has 14 residues. From germline, CDR1 is SQVTM and CDR2 ANQGSEA.

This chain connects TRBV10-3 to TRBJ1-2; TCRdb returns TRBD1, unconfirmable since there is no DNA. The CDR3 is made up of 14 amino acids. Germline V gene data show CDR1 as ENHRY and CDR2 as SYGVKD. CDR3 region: CAISPTDRDYGYTF.

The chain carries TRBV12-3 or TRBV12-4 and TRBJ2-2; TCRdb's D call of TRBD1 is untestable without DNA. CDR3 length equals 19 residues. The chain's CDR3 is CASSRTDWTGILTIGELFF.

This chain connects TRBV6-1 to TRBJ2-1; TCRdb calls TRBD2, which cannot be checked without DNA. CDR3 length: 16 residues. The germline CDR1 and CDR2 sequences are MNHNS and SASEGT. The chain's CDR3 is CASRTPGLADYNEQFF.

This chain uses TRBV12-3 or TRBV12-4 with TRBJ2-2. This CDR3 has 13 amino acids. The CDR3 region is CASHLEFAGELFF.

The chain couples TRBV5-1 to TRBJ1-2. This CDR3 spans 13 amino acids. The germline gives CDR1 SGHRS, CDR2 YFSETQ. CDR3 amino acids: CASSLAGGGGYTF.

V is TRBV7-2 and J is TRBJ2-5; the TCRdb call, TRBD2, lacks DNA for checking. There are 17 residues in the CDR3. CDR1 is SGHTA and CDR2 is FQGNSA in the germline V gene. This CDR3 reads CASSPRGLAGFQETQYF. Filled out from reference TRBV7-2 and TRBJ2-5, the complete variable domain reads GAGVSQSPSNKVTEKGKDVELRCDPISGHTALYWYRQSLGQGLEFLIYFQGNSAPDKSGLPSDRFSAERTGGSVSTLTIQRTQQEDSAVYLCASSPRGLAGFQETQYFGPGTRLLVL.

The CDR3: CASRRQLADSYNEQFF. The V and J genes are TRBV6-1 and TRBJ2-1; TCRdb's D call of TRBD2 is untestable without DNA. Looked up from germline, CDR1 is MNHNS and CDR2 is SASEGT. This CDR3 has 16 residues.

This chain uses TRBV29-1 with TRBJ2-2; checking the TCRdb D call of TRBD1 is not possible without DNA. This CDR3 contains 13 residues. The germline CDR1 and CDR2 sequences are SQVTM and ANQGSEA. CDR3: CSVQTGATGELFF.

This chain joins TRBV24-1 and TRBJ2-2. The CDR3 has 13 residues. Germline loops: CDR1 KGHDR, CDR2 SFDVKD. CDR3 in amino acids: CATSDQNTGELFF.

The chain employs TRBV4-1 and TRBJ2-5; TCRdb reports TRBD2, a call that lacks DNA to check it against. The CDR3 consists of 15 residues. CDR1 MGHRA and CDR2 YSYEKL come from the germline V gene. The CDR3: CASSRGLALSETQYF.

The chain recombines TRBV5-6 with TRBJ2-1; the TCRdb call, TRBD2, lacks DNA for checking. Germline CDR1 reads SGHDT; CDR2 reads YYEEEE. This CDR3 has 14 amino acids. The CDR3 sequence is CASSSEWGGNEQFF.

CDR3 region: CASSTLGLAGVVQFF. This chain uses TRBV27 with TRBJ2-1; TCRdb proposes TRBD2, but this gene call is untestable without DNA. The CDR3 contains 15 residues. CDR1 and CDR2 from the germline V gene are MNHEY and SMNVEV (reference sequence).